Described below is a single T cell receptor beta chain sequence and its context. V lost 0 bases and J lost 4, with 8 bases in between. This CDR3 region has 14 residues. The germline V gene encodes CDR1 MRHNA and CDR2 SNTAGT. This specimen belongs to a study of radiation and T cells in renal cell carcinoma. The data were produced by immunoSEQ multiplex PCR, yet TCRdb's version contains in-frame clones alone and is incomplete. The profile covers 130,000 or so clones, with over 75% appearing a single time and about 12% taken by the ten largest. Time point: baseline pretreatment blood. Treatment reported: 15 Gy SBRT to primary tumor, nephrectomy 4 weeks later. This renal cell carcinoma was of the clear cell type.

This sequence originates from a woman between 50 and 59 years old with renal cell carcinoma. J is TRBJ2-3 and V is TRBV6-4; D perhaps matches TRBD2 (5 bases). The source material was blood, sampled from a patient whose treatment included radiotherapy and nephrectomy. The CDR3, as DNA: TGTGCCAGCAGTGACTCGGCGAGGGCAGATACGCAGTATTTT. Translated, it gives CASSDSARADTQYF.